This T cell receptor beta chain came from a study of CD8+CD57+ T cells in acquired aplastic anemia. Overall study context: DNA from sorted CD4+ and CD8+ cells averaged about 3.2 ug. Findings and limits, study-wide: Between patients and controls, 25 to 30 CD8+ CDR3 sequences were found in common.

V lost 2 bases and J lost 4, with 21 bases in between. Per the germline V gene, CDR1 is SGHRS and CDR2 is YFSETQ. This CDR3 contains 17 residues. For CDR3 and TCR beta VDJ profiling, genomic DNA was the template used. TCRdb re-called the reads with MiXCR, one entry per CDR3 protein. In the table there are around 140,000 distinct CDR3 sequences, around 41% of which are singletons. In its sample, this clonotype was seen a few times. Its cognate antigen is unknown. Sequencing was carried out using sorted CD4+, CD8+, or CD8+CD57+ T cells (not recorded which) from PBMCs. The V and J genes are TRBV5-1 and TRBJ1-2, with a tentative D call TRBD1 (6 bases). The clonotype was recovered from a human donor in good health, serving as a control. The CDR3 sequence: CASSFEQGASRSYGYTF. The DNA for the CDR3 is TGCGCCAGCAGCTTTGAACAGGGAGCCTCACGCTCCTATGGCTACACCTTC.